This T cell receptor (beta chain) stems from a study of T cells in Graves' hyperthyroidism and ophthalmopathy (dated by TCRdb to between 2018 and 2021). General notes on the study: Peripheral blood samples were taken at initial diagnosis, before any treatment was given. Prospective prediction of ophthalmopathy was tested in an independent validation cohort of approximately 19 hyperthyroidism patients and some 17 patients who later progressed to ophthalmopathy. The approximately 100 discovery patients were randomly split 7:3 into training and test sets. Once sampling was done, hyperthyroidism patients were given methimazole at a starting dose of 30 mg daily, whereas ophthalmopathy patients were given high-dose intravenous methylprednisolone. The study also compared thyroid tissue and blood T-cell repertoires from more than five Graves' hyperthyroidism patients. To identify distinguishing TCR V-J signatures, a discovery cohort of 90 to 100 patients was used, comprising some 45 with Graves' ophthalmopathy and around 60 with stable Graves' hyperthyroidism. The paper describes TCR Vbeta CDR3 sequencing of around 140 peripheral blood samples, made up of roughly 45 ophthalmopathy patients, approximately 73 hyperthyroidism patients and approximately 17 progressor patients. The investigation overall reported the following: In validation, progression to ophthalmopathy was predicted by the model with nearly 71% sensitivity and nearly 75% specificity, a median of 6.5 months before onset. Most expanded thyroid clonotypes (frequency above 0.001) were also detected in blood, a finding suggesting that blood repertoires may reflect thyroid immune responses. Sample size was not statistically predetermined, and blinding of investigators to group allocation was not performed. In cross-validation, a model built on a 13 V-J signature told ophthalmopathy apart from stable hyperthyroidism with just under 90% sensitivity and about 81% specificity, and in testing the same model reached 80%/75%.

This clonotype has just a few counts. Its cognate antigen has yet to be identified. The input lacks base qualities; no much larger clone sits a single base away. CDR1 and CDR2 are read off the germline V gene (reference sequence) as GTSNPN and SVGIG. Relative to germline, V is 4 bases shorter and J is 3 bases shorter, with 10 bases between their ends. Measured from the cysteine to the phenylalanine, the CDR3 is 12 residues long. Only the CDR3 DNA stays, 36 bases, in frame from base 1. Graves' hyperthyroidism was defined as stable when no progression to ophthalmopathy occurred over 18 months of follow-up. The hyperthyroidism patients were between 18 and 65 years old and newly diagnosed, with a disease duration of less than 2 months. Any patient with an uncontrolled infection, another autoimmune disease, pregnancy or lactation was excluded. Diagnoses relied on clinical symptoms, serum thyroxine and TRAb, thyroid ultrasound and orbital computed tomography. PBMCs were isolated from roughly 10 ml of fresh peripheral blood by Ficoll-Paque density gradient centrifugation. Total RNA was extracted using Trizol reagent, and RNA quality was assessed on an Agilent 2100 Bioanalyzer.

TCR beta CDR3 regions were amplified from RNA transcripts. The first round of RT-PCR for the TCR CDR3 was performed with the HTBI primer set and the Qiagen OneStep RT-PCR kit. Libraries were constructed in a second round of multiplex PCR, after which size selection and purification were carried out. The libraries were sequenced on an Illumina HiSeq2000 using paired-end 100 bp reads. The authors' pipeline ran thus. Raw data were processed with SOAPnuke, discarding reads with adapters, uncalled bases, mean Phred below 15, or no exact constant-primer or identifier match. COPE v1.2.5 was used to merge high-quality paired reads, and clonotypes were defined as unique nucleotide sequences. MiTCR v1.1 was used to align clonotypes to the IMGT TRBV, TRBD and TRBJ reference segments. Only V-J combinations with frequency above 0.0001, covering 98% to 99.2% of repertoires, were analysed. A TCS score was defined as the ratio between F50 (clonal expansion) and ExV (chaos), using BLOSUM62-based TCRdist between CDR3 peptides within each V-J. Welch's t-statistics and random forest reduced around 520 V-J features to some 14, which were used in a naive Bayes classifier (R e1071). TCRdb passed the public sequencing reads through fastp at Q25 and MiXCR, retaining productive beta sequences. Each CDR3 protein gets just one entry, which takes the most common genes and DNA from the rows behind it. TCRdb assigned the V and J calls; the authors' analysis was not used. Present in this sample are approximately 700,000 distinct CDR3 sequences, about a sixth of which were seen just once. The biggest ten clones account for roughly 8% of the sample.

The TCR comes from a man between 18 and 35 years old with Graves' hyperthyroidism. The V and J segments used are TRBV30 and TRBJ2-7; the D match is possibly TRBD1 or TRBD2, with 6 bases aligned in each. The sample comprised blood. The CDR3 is CAWNGGGYEQYF. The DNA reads TGTGCCTGGAACGGGGGCGGCTACGAGCAGTACTTC.